This T cell receptor beta chain was captured by sequencing in a study of cytomegalovirus exposure and HLA in healthy donors. Germline V CDR1 and CDR2: MDHEN, SYDVKM. Deletions cut 1 base from V and 5 bases from J, with 11 bases between. This CDR3 region has 14 residues. The PCR ran on 60 Vbeta and 13 Jbeta primers. Assay: immunoSEQ multiplex PCR; the TCRdb copy retains only in-frame clones and omits some. The sample records approximately 190,000 clones, about 77% being singletons. Study observations and caveats: Certain sequence variants were highly shared and formed a cluster, and this cluster was likely a sequencing artifact. A few chains linked to CMV were shown in vitro to be specific for CMV antigens. The investigators catalogued 180 or so TCR beta chains as cytomegalovirus-associated.

With regard to this clone: Its target is not known.

This TCR derives from a woman in her 30s in good health and CMV-seropositive. The V gene is TRBV28, the J gene TRBJ1-2, with D possibly being TRBD1 (5 bases). Sequenced sample: PBMCs. DNA of the CDR3: TGTGCCAGCAGTTTATCCAGGGATCTATATGGCTACACCTTC. It encodes CASSLSRDLYGYTF.